The 27 T cell receptor beta chains below were found in one sample sequenced in a study of PD-1 blockade in classical Hodgkin lymphoma. Brentuximab vedotin exposure varied, and every patient relapsed after autologous stem cell transplantation. Repertoires were generated with immunoSEQ multiplex PCR, while TCRdb's copy carries only in-frame clones and drops some. The table has tens of thousands of clones, over 70% seen once; the top ten hold 9% to 10%. Material: peripheral blood mononuclear cells (PBMCs), obtained at baseline. The receptors shown here come from a human donor with classical Hodgkin lymphoma.

This sequence joins TRBV9 and TRBJ1-1; possible D gene TRBD1, 5 bases. The CDR3 runs 15 residues. Per germline, CDR1 SGDLS and CDR2 YYNGEE. V lost 0 bases, J lost 1 base, and 10 bases lay in between. The CDR3 DNA reads TGTGCCAGCAGCGTAGTAGGGGAGGGGAACACTGAAGCTTTCTTT. It is translated as CASSVVGEGNTEAFF.

The genes are TRBV6-5 and TRBJ2-7, with D uncertain. This CDR3 is 14 amino acids long. V dropped 2 bases and J dropped 2 bases, with 10 bases sitting between them. Germline V gene sequence: CDR1 MNHEY, CDR2 SVGAGI. CDR3 protein: CASSYLDEAYEQYF. CDR3 nucleotide sequence: TGTGCCAGCAGTTACCTAGACGAAGCCTACGAGCAGTACTTC.

The genes are TRBV11-1 and TRBJ2-7, with 9 bases lining up with TRBD1. CDR1 is SGHAT and CDR2 is FQDESV in the germline V gene (reference sequence). This CDR3 is 17 amino acids long. V trimming: 5 bases; J trimming: 2 bases; junction bases outside the gene matches: 13. The CDR3 coding sequence is TGTGCCAGCAGCCACACAGGGCACAGGGGGCCCACCTACGAGCAGTACTTC. It yields the protein CASSHTGHRGPTYEQYF.

The DNA of the CDR3 is TGTGCCAGCAGACGTAAGGGACTAGCGGTCCTCAATGAGCAGTTCTTC. Its protein product is CASRRKGLAVLNEQFF. This chain uses TRBV28 with TRBJ2-1, with 11 positions matching TRBD2. The CDR3 runs to 16 residues. Looked up from germline, CDR1 is MDHEN and CDR2 is SYDVKM. Trimming removed 6 bases from V and 6 bases from J; junction bases left unmatched: 10.

This sequence joins TRBV10-3 and TRBJ1-5; 8 bases match TRBD1. V trimming: 7 bases; J trimming: 5 bases; junction bases outside the gene matches: 4. CDR3 size: 13 residues. CDR1 is ENHRY and CDR2 is SYGVKD in the germline V gene. The CDR3 spells CAIKDREDQPQHF. CDR3 coding DNA: TGTGCCATCAAGGACAGGGAGGATCAGCCCCAGCATTTT.

This sequence joins TRBV18 and TRBJ2-1; D tentatively reads TRBD1 or TRBD2 (6 bases each). V lost 1 base and J lost 4, with 14 bases in between. Germline CDR1 reads KGHSH; CDR2 reads LQKENI. There are 16 residues in the CDR3. CDR3 sequence reads: CASSPRATRGYNEQFF. CDR3 in DNA: TGTGCCAGCTCACCACGCGCGACTAGGGGGTACAATGAGCAGTTCTTC.

The chain employs TRBV19 and TRBJ2-7, with 8 bases that match TRBD1. V lost 9 bases to trimming and J lost 12 bases; unmatched junction nucleotides: 10. The CDR3 totals 11 residues. Germline lookup yields CDR1 LNHDA and CDR2 SQIVND (reference sequence). The CDR3, as DNA: TGTGCCAGAGATTTTCAGGGGGCTTCGTACTTC. Amino acid sequence: CARDFQGASYF.

J is TRBJ2-3 and V is TRBV7-2; D gene uncertain. The CDR3 spans 14 residues. Trimming took off 5 bases at V and 1 base at J, with 10 bases between the two ends. CDR1 and CDR2 from the germline V gene are SGHTA and FQGNSA. The CDR3 DNA follows: TGTGCCAGCAGCCAGGCTAGGGGCACAGATACGCAGTATTTT. This gives the protein CASSQARGTDTQYF.

V and J are TRBV10-2 and TRBJ2-7; D may be TRBD2 (6 bases). There are 15 residues in the CDR3. The germline CDR1 and CDR2 sequences are WSHSY and SAAADI. V was trimmed by 3 bases and J by 2 bases, leaving 14 bases between them. CDR3 in DNA: TGCGCCAGCAGTGACGGAGGGGTGGGGGCCTACGAGCAGTACTTC. Its protein product is CASSDGGVGAYEQYF.

The chain joins TRBV2 to TRBJ2-1, with unresolved D. CDR1 and CDR2 from the germline V gene are SNHLY and FYNNEI. This CDR3 comprises 11 residues. V was shortened by 5 bases and J by 4 bases, with 3 bases between the two germline ends. The CDR3 is CASSPYNEQFF. DNA for the CDR3: TGTGCCAGCAGTCCGTACAATGAGCAGTTCTTC.

V is TRBV18 and J is TRBJ1-2; possibly TRBD1 for D (6 bases). The V and J ends lost 1 base and 2 bases respectively, with 14 bases between them. The CDR3 extends over 16 amino acids. CDR1 and CDR2 (germline): KGHSH, LQKENI. CDR3 amino acids: CASSPLGRGGNYGYTF. DNA of the CDR3: TGTGCCAGCTCACCACTAGGCAGGGGAGGGAACTATGGCTACACCTTC.

The chain is built from TRBV7-9 and TRBJ1-1; TRBD1 is a possible D gene (5 bases). V dropped 4 bases and J dropped 0 bases, with 15 bases sitting between them. The CDR3 runs 16 residues. Germline lookup yields CDR1 SEHNR and CDR2 FQNEAQ (reference sequence). The CDR3 protein is CASSSPGGGMNTEAFF. In nucleotides, the CDR3 is TGTGCCAGCAGCTCACCCGGGGGGGGGATGAACACTGAAGCTTTCTTT.

The chain employs TRBV5-4 and TRBJ2-1, with 10 nucleotides matching TRBD1. Germline V lookup: CDR1 SGHNT, CDR2 YYREEE (reference sequence). The CDR3 extends over 15 amino acids. The trim removed 5 bases at V and 2 bases at J, leaving 4 bases unmatched. This CDR3 reads CASRGDRGTYNEQFF. CDR3 bases: TGTGCCAGCAGAGGGGACAGGGGAACCTACAATGAGCAGTTCTTC.

This chain links TRBV29-1 with TRBJ2-3, with unresolved D. The germline V gene has CDR1 SQVTM and CDR2 ANQGSEA. This CDR3 has 13 residues. Between the trimmed V and J ends, which lost 5 bases and 1 base, there was a span of 10 bases. The CDR3 nucleotides are TGCAGCGTTTCGCGCGGAGGCACAGATACGCAGTATTTT. Translated, it gives CSVSRGGTDTQYF.

The chain links TRBV7-6 to TRBJ2-2, with D tentatively TRBD2 (6 bases). V gave up 2 bases and J gave up 1 base, with 11 bases separating them. The germline V gene has CDR1 SGHVS and CDR2 FNYEAQ. The CDR3 spans 16 residues. This CDR3 reads CASSLRRAENTGELFF. DNA for the CDR3: TGTGCCAGCAGCTTAAGGAGGGCCGAGAACACCGGGGAGCTGTTTTTT.

This clone showed up just once. The chain links TRBV11-3 to TRBJ1-4, with 8 bases fitting TRBD1. V shed 2 bases and J 6 bases; nucleotides not matched to a gene: 2. The CDR3 sequence is 14 residues long. Looked up from germline, CDR1 is SGHNT and CDR2 is YENEEA. CDR3 sequence (DNA): TGTGCCAGCAGCTTAAACAGGGGGGATGAAAAACTGTTTTTT. Its translation is CASSLNRGDEKLFF.

The CDR3 bases are TGTGCCAGCAGAAGACAGGGGGGGAATTCACCCCTCCACTTT. Translated, it gives CASRRQGGNSPLHF. This chain links TRBV6-5 with TRBJ1-6; 9 bases match TRBD1. V shed 6 bases and J 7 bases; nucleotides not matched to a gene: 4. CDR3 length: 14 residues. Germline values: CDR1 MNHEY, CDR2 SVGAGI.

This clone was seen only a few times. This rearrangement joins TRBV19 to TRBJ1-2; D call uncertain. V was pared by 3 bases and J by 9 bases, with 20 bases between. The germline V gene encodes CDR1 LNHDA and CDR2 SQIVND (reference sequence). The length of the CDR3 is 15 residues. The CDR3 region is CASSISRLEKGSYTF. In nucleotides, the CDR3 is TGTGCCAGTAGTATCTCCCGTCTAGAAAAGGGCAGCTACACCTTC.

The rearrangement links TRBV19 to TRBJ1-4; no reliable D call. Germline CDR1 reads LNHDA; CDR2 reads SQIVND (reference sequence). V shed 5 bases and J shed 7 bases, with 11 bases lying between them. CDR3 length: 13 amino acids. The CDR3 reads CASSLSGSEKLFF. The CDR3 DNA follows: TGTGCCAGTAGTTTGTCCGGGAGTGAAAAACTGTTTTTT.

This chain uses TRBV7-2 with TRBJ2-1, with a tentative D call TRBD2 (6 bases). Trimming took off 0 bases at V and 2 bases at J, with 8 bases between the two ends. CDR3 length: 15 amino acids. CDR1 and CDR2 from the germline V gene are SGHTA and FQGNSA. CDR3 sequence: CASSLARGAYNEQFF. CDR3 nucleotides: TGTGCCAGCAGCTTAGCCCGCGGGGCCTACAATGAGCAGTTCTTC.

The chain employs TRBV10-3 and TRBJ2-1; 12 bases are shared with TRBD2. The germline CDR1 and CDR2 sequences are ENHRY and SYGVKD. There are 14 residues in the CDR3. V lost 6 bases to trimming and J lost 6 bases; unmatched junction nucleotides: 3. The CDR3 DNA is TGTGCCATCAGCCCGGGACTAGCGGGCAATGAGCAGTTCTTC. Amino acids: CAISPGLAGNEQFF.

This clone was detected once. This chain links TRBV9 with TRBJ2-3; unclear D gene. Germline V CDR1 and CDR2: SGDLS, YYNGEE. V lost 7 bases to trimming and J lost 1 base, with 16 bases between them. The CDR3 runs to 15 residues. The CDR3 protein is CASEAMPEGTDTQYF. CDR3 coding DNA: TGTGCCAGCGAGGCGATGCCCGAAGGCACAGATACGCAGTATTTT.

The chain couples TRBV6-1 to TRBJ2-7; D perhaps matches TRBD1 (6 bases). Looked up from germline, CDR1 is MNHNS and CDR2 is SASEGT. The CDR3 sequence is 13 residues long. Trimming removed 4 bases from V and 7 bases from J, with 14 bases in between. The CDR3 reads CASSARGWREQYF. CDR3 nucleotides: TGTGCCAGCAGTGCCAGGGGATGGAGAGAGCAGTACTTC.

Regarding this clone: Other DNA sequences from this sample encode an identical CDR3 as well. The gene calls are TRBV9 and TRBJ2-7; tentative D call: TRBD2 (5 bases). This CDR3 is built from 13 residues. Germline-derived CDR1 and CDR2 are SGDLS and YYNGEE. V lost 0 bases and J 4 bases, leaving 8 bases between the germline ends. The CDR3: CASSVAPGYEQYF. The DNA for the CDR3 is TGTGCCAGCAGCGTAGCTCCGGGATACGAGCAGTACTTC.

The V and J genes are TRBV19 and TRBJ2-7; 10 bases are a match to TRBD1. This CDR3 has 15 amino acids. Trimming at V came to 2 bases and at J to 0 bases, leaving 1 base not matched to a gene. From germline, CDR1 is LNHDA and CDR2 SQIVND (reference sequence). CDR3 sequence: CASSIRTGGSYEQYF. CDR3 DNA: TGTGCCAGTAGTATAAGGACAGGGGGCTCCTACGAGCAGTACTTC.

Worth noting for this clone: Germline and junction disagree at one end, which may indicate a read error. The V call is TRBV14, the J call TRBJ1-5; TRBD1 matches at 8 bases. This CDR3 spans 11 amino acids. CDR1 and CDR2 (germline): SGHDN, FVKESK. In DNA, the CDR3 is TGTGCCAGCAGCCGGACAGGGCCGTTGGATTTT. This sequence encodes CASSRTGPLDF.

The chain links TRBV10-3 to TRBJ1-2; 7 positions agree with TRBD1. The germline CDR1 and CDR2 sequences are ENHRY and SYGVKD. The CDR3 is made up of 15 amino acids. The J segment lost 4 bases and the V segment lost 3 bases, leaving 8 bases of the junction unmatched. The CDR3 DNA is TGTGCCATCAGTGATACACAGGGGTTTGGCTATGGCTACACCTTC. Translating gives CAISDTQGFGYGYTF.